Below are 11 T cell receptor beta chains sequenced from a single sample in a study of CD8+ T cells in alopecia areata. Described treatment: oral pan-JAK inhibitor, 5-10 mg twice daily. Extraction of RNA preceded its reverse transcription into cDNA, which served as the sequencing template. Produced via immunoSEQ multiplex PCR; TCRdb's table is partial and in-frame only. Found here are under 150,000 clones, about 50% of them singletons; the top ten hold approximately 0.46%. The sequencing here drew on CD4+ T cells sorted from blood, taken at week 4, from a patient treated with tofacitinib. The receptors were gathered from a human donor with alopecia areata.

This clone has just one count. The chain carries TRBV2 and TRBJ2-5; maybe TRBD1 (6 bases). The germline V gene has CDR1 SNHLY and CDR2 FYNNEI. This CDR3 spans 13 amino acids. V was cut by 3 bases and J by 5 bases, with 10 bases left in between. The CDR3 here is CASSDYRVETQYF. CDR3 bases: TGTGCCAGCAGTGACTACAGGGTCGAGACCCAGTACTTC.

This clone has more than one count but fewer than ten. The chain joins TRBV5-1 to TRBJ1-1; 7 bases agree with TRBD1. CDR3 length: 16 residues. The V gene's germline CDR1 is SGHRS and CDR2 YFSETQ. The V segment lost 1 base and the J segment 0 bases; nucleotides outside the gene matches: 6. CDR3 loop: CASSLREQGMNTEAFF. DNA for the CDR3: TGCGCCAGCAGCTTGAGAGAACAGGGGATGAACACTGAAGCTTTCTTT.

V and J are TRBV30 and TRBJ1-2; possible D gene TRBD1, 5 bases. Trimming took off 1 base at V and 5 bases at J, with 8 bases between the two ends. Per the germline V gene, CDR1 is GTSNPN and CDR2 is SVGIG (reference sequence). The CDR3 loop spans 12 amino acids. CDR3 protein: CAWSAAGYGYTF. DNA of the CDR3: TGTGCCTGGAGTGCGGCAGGGTATGGCTACACCTTC.

V gene TRBV29-1 combines with J gene TRBJ2-6, with D perhaps matching TRBD2 (5 bases). The V end was cut by 6 bases, the J end by 0 bases, with 18 bases between. CDR1 is SQVTM, CDR2 ANQGSEA, per germline. This CDR3 is built from 17 residues. CDR3 protein: CSVDTRGSSSGANVLTF. The CDR3 DNA reads TGCAGCGTCGATACGAGAGGGTCGAGCTCTGGGGCCAACGTCCTGACTTTC.

This clone was seen only a few times. The chain couples TRBV28 to TRBJ1-5; 7 bases agree with TRBD1. The CDR3 totals 15 residues. After removal of 7 bases from V and 0 bases from J, the junction contained 6 bases not matched to a gene. Germline values: CDR1 MDHEN, CDR2 SYDVKM. The CDR3: CASNPDRRSNQPQHF. Here the CDR3 DNA reads TGTGCCAGCAACCCGGACAGGCGTAGCAATCAGCCCCAGCATTTT.

The chain is built from TRBV29-1 and TRBJ2-5; 8 nucleotides match TRBD1. CDR1 is SQVTM, CDR2 ANQGSEA, per germline. The CDR3 runs to 12 residues. V shed 6 bases and J 5 bases; nucleotides not matched to a gene: 5. The CDR3 DNA sequence: TGCAGCGTCATAGGACAGGGTGAGACCCAGTACTTC. Residues: CSVIGQGETQYF.

This sequence joins TRBV5-4 and TRBJ1-1, with D possibly TRBD1 on 5 matching bases. Germline assignment: CDR1 SGHNT and CDR2 YYREEE (reference sequence). There are 14 residues in the CDR3. With 4 bases removed from V and 4 bases from J, the gap between germline ends came to 14 bases. The CDR3 DNA is TGTGCCAGCAGCCTCTTCCAGGGTAGCACTGAAGCTTTCTTT. As protein: CASSLFQGSTEAFF.

V and J are TRBV27 and TRBJ2-7; D is possibly TRBD2 (6 bases). CDR1 is MNHEY and CDR2 is SMNVEV in the germline V gene (reference sequence). V shed 8 bases and J shed 1 base, with 24 bases lying between them. The CDR3 runs 17 residues. CDR3 sequence (DNA): TGTGCCAGCCGGCGGGATAGCACCCCTAAGGTATCCTACGAGCAGTACTTC. It codes for CASRRDSTPKVSYEQYF.

This clone has a handful of counts. V and J are TRBV4-2 and TRBJ2-1, with 11 positions matching TRBD2. This CDR3 is built from 17 residues. V dropped 5 bases and J dropped 0; count of bases not matched to a gene: 6. CDR1 is LGHNA and CDR2 is YNFKEQ in the germline V gene. The CDR3 sequence: CASSWASGRSSYNEQFF. The CDR3 region has the DNA TGTGCCAGCAGCTGGGCTAGCGGGAGGAGCTCCTACAATGAGCAGTTCTTC.

The V and J genes are TRBV7-6 and TRBJ2-5; D gene unclear. This CDR3 spans 11 amino acids. CDR1 and CDR2 from the germline V gene are SGHVS and FNYEAQ. V was trimmed by 2 bases and J by 7 bases, leaving 5 bases between them. CDR3 region: CASSLIRTQYF. CDR3 nucleotide sequence: TGTGCCAGCAGCTTAATAAGGACCCAGTACTTC.

The chain has TRBV7-9 and TRBJ1-2; D may be TRBD1 (6 bases). The V end was cut by 7 bases, the J end by 3 bases, with 12 bases between. This CDR3 region has 13 residues. Germline-derived CDR1 and CDR2 are SEHNR and FQNEAQ (reference sequence). CDR3 region: CASKEGGDYGYTF. As DNA, the CDR3 is TGTGCCAGCAAGGAAGGGGGAGACTATGGCTACACCTTC.